This T cell receptor beta chain was sequenced for a study of PD-1 blockade in classical Hodgkin lymphoma. Overall study context: Patients had nivolumab dosed at 3 mg/kg, delivered intravenously every 2 weeks.

Germline loops: CDR1 MDHEN, CDR2 SYDVKM. With 5 bases removed from V and 6 bases from J, the gap between germline ends came to 9 bases. This CDR3 has 12 amino acids. A word on this clone: Its antigen is undetermined.

TCRdb's copy holds only in-frame clones and misses some; the assay was immunoSEQ multiplex PCR. The sample lists tens of thousands of clones; about four fifths were seen once. The patients all showed relapse after autologous stem cell transplantation, while their brentuximab vedotin exposure varied. Researchers report purifying CD4+ T cells from thawed PBMCs by magnetic negative selection. The study's findings and limits: Relative to healthy donors, newly diagnosed patients reportedly had lower baseline TCR diversity, which was reported as lower still in relapsed/refractory patients. Complete responders possessed baseline diversity comparable to newly diagnosed patients.

The specimen was CD4+ T cells from blood, collected at baseline. The source of this sequence is a human donor with classical Hodgkin lymphoma. The chain links TRBV28 to TRBJ2-3; D gene unclear. The CDR3 loop reads CASSRTEDTQYF. The CDR3 DNA is TGTGCCAGCAGTCGGACGGAGGATACGCAGTATTTT.